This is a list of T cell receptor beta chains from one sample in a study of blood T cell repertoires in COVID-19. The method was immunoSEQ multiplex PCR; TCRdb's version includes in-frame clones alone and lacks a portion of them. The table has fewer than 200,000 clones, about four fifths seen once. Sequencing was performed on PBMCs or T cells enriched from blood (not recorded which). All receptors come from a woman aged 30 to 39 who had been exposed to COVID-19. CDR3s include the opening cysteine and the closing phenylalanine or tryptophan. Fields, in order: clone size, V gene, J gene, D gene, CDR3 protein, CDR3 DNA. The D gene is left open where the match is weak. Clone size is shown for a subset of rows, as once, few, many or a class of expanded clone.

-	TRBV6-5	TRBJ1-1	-	CASGRTPDTEAFF	TGTGCCAGCGGAAGGACACCAGACACTGAAGCTTTCTTT
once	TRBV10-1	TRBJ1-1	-	CASRESAGTEAFF	TGCGCCAGCAGAGAGAGTGCCGGGACTGAAGCTTTCTTT
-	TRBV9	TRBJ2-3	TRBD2	CASSVASGGLGTDTQYF	TGTGCCAGCAGCGTAGCTAGCGGGGGCCTTGGCACAGATACGCAGTATTTT
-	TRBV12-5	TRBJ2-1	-	CASGPGHAGYNEQFF	TGTGCTAGTGGCCCAGGACACGCCGGTTACAATGAGCAGTTCTTC
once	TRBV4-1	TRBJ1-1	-	CASSHLTEAFF	TGCGCCAGCAGCCACTTAACTGAAGCTTTCTTT
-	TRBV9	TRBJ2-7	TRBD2	CASSGATSGPYEQYF	TGTGCCAGCAGCGGAGCGACTAGCGGTCCTTACGAGCAGTACTTC
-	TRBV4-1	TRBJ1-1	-	CASSQRVTMNTEAFF	TGCGCCAGCAGCCAACGGGTTACCATGAACACTGAAGCTTTCTTT
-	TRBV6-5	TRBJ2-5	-	CASTRGGMEETQYF	TGTGCCAGCACTCGCGGAGGGATGGAGGAGACCCAGTACTTC
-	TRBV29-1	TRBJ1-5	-	CSVELSGSPAQHF	TGCAGCGTTGAACTATCGGGGAGTCCGGCCCAGCATTTT
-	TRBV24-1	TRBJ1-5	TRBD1	CATSDLRTGAQPQHF	TGTGCCACCAGTGATTTGAGGACAGGGGCTCAGCCCCAGCATTTT
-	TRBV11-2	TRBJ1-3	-	CASSPGSGNTIYF	TGTGCCAGCAGCCCCGGGAGTGGAAACACCATATATTTT
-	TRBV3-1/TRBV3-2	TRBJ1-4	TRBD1	CASSPRDRERATNEKLFF	TGTGCCAGCAGCCCAAGGGACAGGGAAAGGGCAACTAATGAAAAACTGTTTTTT
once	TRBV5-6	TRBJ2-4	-	CASSLWLRDIQYF	TGTGCCAGCAGCTTGTGGCTCCGGGACATTCAGTACTTC
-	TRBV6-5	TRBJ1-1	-	CASTPNLVNTEAFF	TGTGCCAGCACTCCTAATCTCGTAAACACTGAAGCTTTCTTT
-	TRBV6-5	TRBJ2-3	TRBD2	CASSYSQRGGDTQYF	TGTGCCAGCAGTTACTCCCAGCGGGGGGGGGATACGCAGTATTTT
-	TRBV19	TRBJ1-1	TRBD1	CASSIPGGRGTEAFF	TGTGCCAGTAGTATTCCAGGGGGCAGGGGCACTGAAGCTTTCTTT
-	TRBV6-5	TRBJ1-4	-	CASSSTSRATNEKLFF	TGTGCCAGCAGTTCTACTTCCAGGGCAACTAATGAAAAACTGTTTTTT
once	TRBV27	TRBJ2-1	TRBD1	CASSGNRGSYNEQFF	TGTGCCAGCAGTGGAAACAGGGGATCCTACAATGAGCAGTTCTTC
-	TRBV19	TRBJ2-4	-	CASSISGRGKNIQYF	TGTGCCAGTAGTATATCCGGAAGGGGGAAAAACATTCAGTACTTC
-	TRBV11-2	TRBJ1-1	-	CASSLVRTEAFF	TGTGCCAGCAGCTTAGTACGGACTGAAGCTTTCTTT
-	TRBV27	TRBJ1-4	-	CASSLFPEQNEKLFF	TGTGCCAGCAGTTTATTTCCAGAACAAAATGAAAAACTGTTTTTT
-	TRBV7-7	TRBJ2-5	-	CASSLVVAGAGETQYF	TGTGCTAGCAGCTTAGTGGTGGCAGGGGCTGGGGAGACCCAGTACTTC
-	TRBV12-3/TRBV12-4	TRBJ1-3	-	CASSLRGNTIYF	TGTGCCAGCAGTTTGCGAGGAAACACCATATATTTT
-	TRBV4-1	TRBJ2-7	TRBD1	CASSQWDRDYEQYF	TGCGCCAGCAGCCAATGGGACAGGGACTACGAGCAGTACTTC
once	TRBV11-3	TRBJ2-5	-	CASRNWGEETQYF	TGTGCCAGCAGAAATTGGGGGGAAGAGACCCAGTACTTC
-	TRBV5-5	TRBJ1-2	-	CASSLDWGLRYGYTF	TGTGCCAGCAGCTTGGACTGGGGGCTTCGTTATGGCTACACCTTC
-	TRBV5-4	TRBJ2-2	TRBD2	CASSTGLAGGLNTGELFF	TGTGCCAGCAGCACGGGACTAGCGGGGGGCCTAAACACCGGGGAGCTGTTTTTT
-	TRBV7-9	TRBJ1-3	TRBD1	CASSLVGQGPGNTIYF	TGTGCCAGCAGCTTAGTGGGACAGGGGCCTGGAAACACCATATATTTT